These 7 T cell receptor beta chains were sequenced from one sample in a study of blood T cell repertoires in COVID-19. Only in-frame clones appear in the TCRdb table, and some are missing; sequencing was by immunoSEQ multiplex PCR. The repertoire holds more than 200,000 clones, with roughly 90% as singletons. Material: peripheral blood. These receptors all come from a woman aged 60-75 years with acute or convalescent COVID-19.

V is TRBV11-1 and J is TRBJ2-2, with TRBD1 as a possible D gene (5 bases). Germline V CDR1 and CDR2: SGHAT, FQDESV (reference sequence). The CDR3 is made up of 15 amino acids. V lost 5 bases, J lost 4 bases, and 14 bases lay in between. CDR3 nucleotides: TGTGCCAGCAGCCTTAGTGGGGCGCGCACCGGGGAGCTGTTTTTT. This encodes CASSLSGARTGELFF.

The chain is built from TRBV4-1 and TRBJ2-3; 7 bases are shared with TRBD1. Trimming at V came to 6 bases and at J to 0 bases, leaving 6 bases not matched to a gene. The CDR3 consists of 15 residues. In germline, CDR1 is MGHRA, CDR2 YSYEKL. CDR3 in amino acids: CASSNGQASTDTQYF. The DNA of the CDR3 is TGCGCCAGCAGTAACGGACAGGCAAGCACAGATACGCAGTATTTT.

V is TRBV6-6 and J is TRBJ2-1; possibly TRBD1 for D (6 bases). The length of the CDR3 is 13 residues. Germline CDR1 and CDR2: MNHNY and SVGAGI (reference sequence). Trimming removed 5 bases from V and 7 bases from J, with 12 bases in between. The CDR3 nucleotides are TGTGCCAGCAGTCGACAGGCCGCAAATGAGCAGTTCTTC. Translation: CASSRQAANEQFF.

The rearrangement links TRBV6-4 to TRBJ1-6; the match to TRBD1 covers 7 bases. V dropped 5 bases and J dropped 8; count of bases not matched to a gene: 3. There are 13 residues in the CDR3. CDR1 MRHNA and CDR2 SNTAGT come from the germline V gene. The CDR3 here is CASSSTGYSPLHF. CDR3 bases: TGTGCCAGCAGTTCGACAGGGTATTCACCCCTCCACTTT.

This chain connects TRBV7-8 to TRBJ1-1; D is unresolved. V lost 3 bases, J lost 0 bases, and 8 bases lay in between. Germline CDR1 SGHVS, CDR2 FQNEAQ. The CDR3 sequence is 14 residues long. The CDR3 is CASSFNRLNTEAFF. CDR3 DNA sequence: TGTGCCAGCAGCTTTAACAGACTGAACACTGAAGCTTTCTTT.

This chain uses TRBV2 with TRBJ2-5; TRBD1 matches at 9 bases. V lost 11 bases and J lost 4; bases outside the gene matches: 5. This CDR3 region has 12 residues. Germline lookup yields CDR1 SNHLY and CDR2 FYNNEI. The CDR3 loop reads CARRGQGETQYF. The DNA for the CDR3 is TGTGCCCGGCGGGGACAGGGAGAGACCCAGTACTTC. Looking up the rest from reference TRBV2 and TRBJ2-5 gives the full variable domain: EPEVTQTPSHQVTQMGQEVILRCVPISNHLYFYWYRQILGQKVEFLVSFYNNEISEKSEIFDDQFSVERPDGSNFTLKIRSTKLEDSAMYFCARRGQGETQYFGPGTRLLVL.

Concerning this clone: The identical CDR3 is also encoded by other nucleotide sequences in the sample. The chain carries TRBV4-1 and TRBJ2-5; 15 nucleotides line up with TRBD2. Trimming took 4 bases from V and 4 from J; bases not matched to a gene: 4. Germline CDR1 and CDR2: MGHRA and YSYEKL. The CDR3 extends over 16 amino acids. The CDR3 coding sequence is TGCGCCAGCAGCCGGGGACTAGCGGGGGGCGGAGAGACCCAGTACTTC. As protein: CASSRGLAGGGETQYF.